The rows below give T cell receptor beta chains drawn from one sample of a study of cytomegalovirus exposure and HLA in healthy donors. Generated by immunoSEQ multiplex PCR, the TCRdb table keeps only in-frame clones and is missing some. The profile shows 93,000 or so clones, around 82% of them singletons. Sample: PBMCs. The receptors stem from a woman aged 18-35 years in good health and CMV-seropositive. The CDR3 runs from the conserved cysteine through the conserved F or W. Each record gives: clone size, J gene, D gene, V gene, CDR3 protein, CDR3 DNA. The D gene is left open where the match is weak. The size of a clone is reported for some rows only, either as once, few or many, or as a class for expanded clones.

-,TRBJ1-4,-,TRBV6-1,CASRGRGGNFF,TGTGCCAGCAGGGGCAGGGGAGGGAACTTTTTT
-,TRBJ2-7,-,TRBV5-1,CASSLGGFTYEQYF,TGCGCCAGCAGCTTGGGCGGGTTCACCTACGAGCAGTACTTC
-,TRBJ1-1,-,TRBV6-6,CASTWGGQSEAFF,TGTGCCAGCACCTGGGGGGGTCAATCTGAAGCTTTCTTT
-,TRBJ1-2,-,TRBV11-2,CASSLDRREAGYTF,TGTGCCAGCAGCTTAGATCGCAGGGAGGCTGGCTACACCTTC
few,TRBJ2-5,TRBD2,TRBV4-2,CASRGSGGAAETQYF,TGTGCCAGCAGGGGTAGCGGGGGGGCCGCGGAGACCCAGTACTTC
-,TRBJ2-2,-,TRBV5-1,CASSPQGGRWGELFF,TGCGCCAGCAGCCCCCAGGGGGGCCGATGGGGGGAGCTGTTTTTT
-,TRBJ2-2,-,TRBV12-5,CASGRMAAGELFF,TGTGCTAGTGGTCGCATGGCGGCCGGGGAGCTGTTTTTT
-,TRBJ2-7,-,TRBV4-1,CASSLERTAVTYEQYF,TGCGCCAGCAGCCTAGAACGGACAGCAGTTACCTACGAGCAGTACTTC
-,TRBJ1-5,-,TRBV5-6,CASRLSGAGEQPQHF,TGTGCCAGCAGACTCAGTGGGGCAGGTGAGCAGCCCCAGCATTTT
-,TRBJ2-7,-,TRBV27,CASSFWSGEQYF,TGTGCCAGCAGTTTTTGGTCGGGAGAGCAGTACTTC
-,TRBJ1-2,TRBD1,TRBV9,CASSPNRGFNYGYTF,TGTGCCAGCAGCCCGAACAGGGGGTTTAACTATGGCTACACCTTC
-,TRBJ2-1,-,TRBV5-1,CASSTPRGSSYNEQFF,TGCGCCAGCAGCACCCCCCGGGGGAGCTCCTACAATGAGCAGTTCTTC
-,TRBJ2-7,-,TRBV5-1,CASSLGSHEQYF,TGCGCCAGCAGCTTGGGCAGTCACGAGCAGTACTTC
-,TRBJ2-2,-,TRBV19,CASSIFWTELNTGELFF,TGTGCCAGTAGTATATTTTGGACAGAGCTGAACACCGGGGAGCTGTTTTTT
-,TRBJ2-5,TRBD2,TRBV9,CASSVTSGSETQYF,TGTGCCAGCAGCGTGACTAGCGGGAGTGAGACCCAGTACTTC
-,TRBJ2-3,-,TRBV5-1,CASSLEARSTDTQYF,TGCGCCAGCAGCTTGGAGGCTAGAAGCACAGATACGCAGTATTTT
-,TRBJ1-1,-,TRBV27,CASSLLGGRNTEAFF,TGTGCCAGCAGTTTACTGGGGGGGCGCAACACTGAAGCTTTCTTT
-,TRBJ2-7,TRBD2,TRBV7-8,CASSLARIILADLSEQCF,TGTGCCAGCAGCTTAGCCCGAATCATACTAGCGGACCTATCCGAGCAGTGCTTC
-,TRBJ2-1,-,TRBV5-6,CASSPGTTAYNEQFF,TGTGCCAGCAGCCCCGGGACAACGGCCTACAATGAGCAGTTCTTC
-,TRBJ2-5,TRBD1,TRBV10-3,CATTTGVGQETQYF,TGTGCCACCACAACAGGGGTCGGCCAAGAGACCCAGTACTTC
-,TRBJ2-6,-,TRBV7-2,CASSPGGANVLTF,TGTGCCAGCTCCCCCGGGGGGGCCAACGTCCTGACTTTC
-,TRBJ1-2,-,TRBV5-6,CASSMVAPGFGYTF,TGTGCCAGCAGCATGGTGGCTCCGGGGTTTGGCTACACCTTC
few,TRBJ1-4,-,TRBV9,CASSRQDSATNEKLFF,TGTGCCAGCAGCAGGCAAGACAGCGCAACTAATGAAAAACTGTTTTTT
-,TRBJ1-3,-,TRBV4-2,CASSQPTQSGDTIYF,TGTGCCAGCAGCCAACCAACTCAATCGGGGGACACCATATATTTT
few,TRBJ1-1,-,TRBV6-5,CASSTGWRTEAFF,TGTGCCAGCAGTACCGGATGGAGGACTGAAGCTTTCTTT
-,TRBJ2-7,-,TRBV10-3,CAISESWTDYEQYF,TGTGCCATCAGTGAGTCGTGGACAGACTACGAGCAGTACTTC
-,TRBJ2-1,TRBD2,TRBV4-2,CASSQGLAGEYGLNEQFF,TGTGCCAGCAGCCAGGGACTAGCGGGGGAGTACGGACTCAATGAGCAGTTCTTC
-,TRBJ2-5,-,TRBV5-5,CASRREPPETQYF,TGTGCCAGCAGACGGGAGCCACCAGAGACCCAGTACTTC
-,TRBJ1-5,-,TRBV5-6,CASSLGVAGGNQPQHF,TGTGCCAGCAGCTTGGGGGTGGCAGGGGGCAATCAGCCCCAGCATTTT
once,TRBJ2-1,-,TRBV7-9,CASSLGEGQGRLDEQFF,TGTGCCAGCAGCTTAGGCGAAGGGCAGGGCAGATTAGATGAGCAGTTCTTC
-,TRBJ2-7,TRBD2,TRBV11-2,CASSLPTRLAGDSYEQYF,TGTGCCAGCAGCTTACCAACCCGACTAGCGGGGGACTCCTACGAGCAGTACTTC
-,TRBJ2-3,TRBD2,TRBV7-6,CASSLEQKRGHTQYF,TGTGCCAGCAGCTTAGAACAGAAGCGGGGTCATACGCAGTATTTT
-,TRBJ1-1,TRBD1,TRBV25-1,CASSLGTDEAFF,TGTGCCAGCAGCCTAGGGACAGATGAAGCTTTCTTT
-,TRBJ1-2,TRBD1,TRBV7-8,CASSLRTGDDGYTF,TGTGCCAGCAGCTTACGGACAGGGGACGATGGCTACACCTTC
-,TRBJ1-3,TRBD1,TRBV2,CASSPTGLYGNTIYF,TGTGCCAGCAGCCCGACAGGGTTATATGGAAACACCATATATTTT
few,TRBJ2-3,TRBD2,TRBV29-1,CSVGLATDTQYF,TGCAGCGTTGGACTAGCCACAGATACGCAGTATTTT
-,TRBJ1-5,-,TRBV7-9,CASSFPGINQPQHF,TGTGCCAGCAGCTTTCCGGGTATCAATCAGCCCCAGCATTTT
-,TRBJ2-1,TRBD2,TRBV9,CASSVVGREFNEQFF,TGTGCCAGCAGCGTAGTGGGGCGGGAGTTCAATGAGCAGTTCTTC
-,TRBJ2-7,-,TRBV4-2,CASSHGAGDRDDEQYF,TGTGCCAGCAGCCACGGAGCGGGGGACAGGGATGACGAGCAGTACTTC
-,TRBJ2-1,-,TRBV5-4,CASSPQGSHIPPGVNEQFF,TGTGCCAGCAGCCCCCAGGGTAGCCATATACCTCCGGGGGTCAATGAGCAGTTCTTC
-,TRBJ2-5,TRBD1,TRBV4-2,CASSQERDRASQYF,TGTGCCAGCAGCCAAGAAAGGGACAGGGCGTCCCAGTACTTC
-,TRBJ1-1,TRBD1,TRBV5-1,CASSLGQGAEAFF,TGCGCCAGCAGCTTGGGCCAGGGGGCTGAAGCTTTCTTT
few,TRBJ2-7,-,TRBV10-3,CAIKSSSYEQYF,TGTGCCATCAAGTCCAGCTCCTACGAGCAGTACTTC
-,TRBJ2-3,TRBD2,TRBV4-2,CASSRAGTSGPGTDTQYF,TGTGCCAGCAGCCGGGCCGGGACTAGCGGGCCGGGCACAGATACGCAGTATTTT
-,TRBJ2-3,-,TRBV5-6,CASSSGDTQYF,TGTGCCAGCAGCTCGGGAGATACGCAGTATTTT
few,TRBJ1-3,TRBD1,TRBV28,CASSSMMIQTGVPGNTIYF,TGTGCCAGCAGTTCCATGATGATTCAGACAGGGGTCCCTGGAAACACCATATATTTT
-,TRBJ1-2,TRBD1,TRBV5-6,CASSLPTGTGRGYTF,TGTGCCAGCAGCTTGCCCACTGGGACAGGACGAGGCTACACCTTC
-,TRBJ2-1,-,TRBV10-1,CASRIKRDEQFF,TGCGCCAGCAGGATTAAGCGAGATGAGCAGTTCTTC
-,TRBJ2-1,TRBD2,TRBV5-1,CASRAVAGGNEQFF,TGCGCCAGCAGGGCGGTAGCGGGGGGCAATGAGCAGTTCTTC
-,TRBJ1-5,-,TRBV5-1,CASSPSGGSNQPQHF,TGCGCCAGCAGCCCCTCCGGGGGAAGCAATCAGCCCCAGCATTTT
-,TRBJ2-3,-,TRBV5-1,CASSLTGGDTQYF,TGCGCCAGCAGCTTGACTGGAGGGGATACGCAGTATTTT
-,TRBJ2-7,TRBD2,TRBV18,CASSPPSGKTYEQYF,TGTGCCAGCTCACCACCTAGCGGGAAAACCTACGAGCAGTACTTC
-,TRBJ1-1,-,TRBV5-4,CASSLERWNTEAFF,TGTGCCAGCAGCTTGGAGAGATGGAACACTGAAGCTTTCTTT